This record looks at one TCR beta chain sequence and its context. Measured with immunoSEQ multiplex PCR; TCRdb has only the in-frame clones, and not every one. Here the sample spans about 680,000 clones, roughly 72% being singletons. CDR3 size: 16 residues. Germline CDR1 is SNHLY and CDR2 is FYNNEI. V was clipped by 6 bases and J by 1 base, with 18 bases between them. This sample is drawn from a study of shared clonotypes between healthy human individuals. Study details: Serving as donors were two women and a few men, whose ages spanned 18 to 49. Researchers assigned three CD4 naive, three CD4 memory, two CD8 naive and one CD8 memory plate to each donor.

This sequence originates from a woman younger than 45 in good health. The genes are TRBV2 and TRBJ1-1; D possibly corresponds to TRBD1 (5 bases). The sequencing sample was made of memory CD4+ T cells sorted from blood. The subset: CD45RA-negative fraction. The CDR3 sequence is CASRPHSPGENTEAFF. The CDR3, as DNA: TGTGCCAGCAGACCCCACAGTCCGGGGGAGAACACTGAAGCTTTCTTT.